This is a list of T cell receptor beta chains from one sample in a study of CD8 T cells in Susac syndrome. A single record per CDR3 protein comes from TCRdb applying MiXCR to the immunoSEQ multiplex PCR reads. This table holds 150,000 to 200,000 distinct CDR3 sequences, around 94% found once. The sequenced material came from CD4+ T cells from PBMCs. Receptor source: a human donor in good health. Both conserved end residues are part of each CDR3. A D gene is named only where the DNA matches it firmly. Part of the rows lack a size; the others show once, few, many or a class for expanded clones.

len	v_gene	d_gene	abundance	j_gene	CDR3aa	CDR3nt
14	TRBV12-3/TRBV12-4	TRBD1	NA	TRBJ2-5	CASSLGTGQETQYF	TGTGCCAGCAGTCTTGGGACAGGGCAGGAGACCCAGTACTTC
12	TRBV12-3/TRBV12-4	NA	few	TRBJ1-2	CASSPQGSGYTF	TGTGCTAGCAGTCCACAGGGTAGTGGCTACACCTTC
15	TRBV2	NA	NA	TRBJ1-6	CASSGGGTRNSPLHF	TGTGCCAGCAGCGGGGGGGGGACACGCAATTCACCCCTCCACTTT
14	TRBV20-1	NA	NA	TRBJ2-7	CSASESSGSYEQYF	TGCAGTGCTAGCGAATCATCAGGGTCCTACGAGCAGTACTTC
15	TRBV5-4	NA	NA	TRBJ2-2	CASSSRTANTGELFF	TGTGCCAGCAGTTCCCGGACTGCGAACACCGGGGAGCTGTTTTTT
15	TRBV12-3/TRBV12-4	TRBD1	NA	TRBJ1-5	CATKDRGQRKQPQHF	TGTGCCACCAAAGACAGGGGGCAAAGGAAACAGCCCCAGCATTTT
14	TRBV24-1	NA	NA	TRBJ1-6	CATSADGYNSPLHF	TGTGCCACCAGTGCAGACGGGTATAATTCACCCCTCCACTTT
15	TRBV20-1	TRBD1	NA	TRBJ2-7	CSARDGQGSSYEQYF	TGCAGTGCTAGAGACGGACAGGGGTCCTCGTACGAGCAGTACTTC
13	TRBV5-4	TRBD1	NA	TRBJ1-1	CASSLTGATEAFF	TGTGCCAGCAGCTTGACAGGGGCCACTGAAGCTTTCTTT
14	TRBV25-1	NA	NA	TRBJ1-5	CASLTAYSNQPQHF	TGTGCCAGCCTCACAGCATATAGCAATCAGCCCCAGCATTTT
13	TRBV30	NA	NA	TRBJ1-4	CAWSVSGRRQLFF	TGTGCCTGGAGTGTAAGCGGCAGGCGCCAACTGTTTTTT
16	TRBV5-1	TRBD2	NA	TRBJ2-3	CASSARLAGNTDTQYF	TGCGCCAGCAGCGCAAGACTAGCGGGGAACACAGATACGCAGTATTTT
12	TRBV20-1	NA	NA	TRBJ1-1	CSARDQTSRAFF	TGCAGTGCTAGAGATCAGACGTCTCGGGCTTTCTTT
15	TRBV3-1	TRBD2	NA	TRBJ2-1	CASSHPSGINNEQFF	TGTGCCAGCAGCCACCCTAGCGGGATTAACAATGAGCAGTTCTTC
10	TRBV21-1	NA	NA	TRBJ2-7	CASSNDEQYF	TGTGCCAGCAGCAATGACGAGCAGTACTTC
14	TRBV20-1	TRBD1	NA	TRBJ2-7	CSAGSTGESYEQYF	TGCAGTGCTGGTTCGACAGGGGAAAGCTACGAGCAGTACTTC
15	TRBV9	TRBD1	NA	TRBJ2-1	CASSRQGSGYNEQFF	TGTGCCAGCAGCCGACAGGGGTCGGGCTACAATGAGCAGTTCTTC
14	TRBV2	NA	NA	TRBJ2-2	CASSEARGSGELFF	TGTGCCAGCAGTGAAGCGCGAGGATCCGGGGAGCTGTTTTTT
15	TRBV2	NA	NA	TRBJ2-3	CASSAWGGSTDTQYF	TGTGCCAGCAGTGCTTGGGGCGGATCCACAGATACGCAGTATTTT
12	TRBV28	NA	NA	TRBJ1-1	CASSPINPGAFF	TGTGCCAGCAGTCCCATTAATCCGGGAGCTTTCTTT
11	TRBV20-1	NA	NA	TRBJ2-5	CSASWGETQYF	TGCAGTGCTAGTTGGGGGGAGACCCAGTACTTC
15	TRBV20-1	TRBD1	NA	TRBJ1-2	CSAGGDRATNYGYTF	TGCAGTGCGGGTGGAGACAGGGCCACTAACTATGGCTACACCTTC
15	TRBV13	NA	NA	TRBJ2-5	CASSRTRNPPETQYF	TGTGCCAGCAGCCGCACAAGAAACCCCCCAGAGACCCAGTACTTC
16	TRBV6-1	NA	NA	TRBJ2-1	CASSLFVDLAHNEQFF	TGTGCCAGCAGTCTCTTCGTCGACTTGGCCCACAATGAGCAGTTCTTC
13	TRBV29-1	NA	NA	TRBJ1-1	CTTGSIVGTEAFF	TGCACCACAGGGAGCATTGTGGGTACTGAAGCTTTCTTT
16	TRBV24-1	NA	once	TRBJ2-1	CATSDPRGSSYNEQFF	TGTGCCACCAGTGACCCCAGGGGAAGCTCCTACAATGAGCAGTTCTTC
14	TRBV5-4	TRBD2	NA	TRBJ2-5	CASSLDPSGETQYF	TGTGCCAGCAGCTTGGATCCTAGCGGGGAGACCCAGTACTTC
15	TRBV30	NA	NA	TRBJ1-5	CAWSERGLYDQPQHF	TGTGCCTGGAGTGAGAGGGGATTGTACGATCAGCCCCAGCATTTT
15	TRBV30	NA	NA	TRBJ1-2	CAWTFSGRANYGYTF	TGTGCCTGGACGTTCTCAGGGCGAGCTAACTATGGCTACACCTTC
13	TRBV2	NA	NA	TRBJ2-1	CASSSLEVDEQFF	TGTGCCAGCAGCTCCCTTGAGGTGGATGAGCAGTTCTTC
12	TRBV3-1	NA	NA	TRBJ2-5	CASSQIAETQYF	TGTGCCAGCAGCCAAATTGCCGAGACCCAGTACTTC
18	TRBV24-1	TRBD1	NA	TRBJ2-3	CATAAGTGLFLNTDTQYF	TGTGCCACCGCGGCAGGGACAGGTCTGTTTCTAAACACAGATACGCAGTATTTT
15	TRBV5-1	TRBD2	NA	TRBJ2-1	CASSFRTSGYNEQFF	TGCGCCAGCAGCTTTAGGACTAGCGGTTACAATGAGCAGTTCTTC
15	TRBV4-2	NA	once	TRBJ2-1	CASSPLASSYNEQFF	TGTGCCAGCAGCCCGCTAGCTAGCTCCTACAATGAGCAGTTCTTC
12	TRBV15	NA	once	TRBJ1-2	CATSREGGGYTF	TGTGCCACCAGCAGAGAAGGCGGGGGCTACACCTTC
15	TRBV3-1	NA	NA	TRBJ2-3	CASSQVGGLTGTQYF	TGTGCCAGCAGCCAAGTCGGGGGGCTCACGGGTACGCAGTATTTT
13	TRBV20-1	NA	NA	TRBJ1-2	CSARVPRDYGYTF	TGCAGTGCTAGAGTCCCCAGGGACTATGGCTACACCTTC
14	TRBV12-3/TRBV12-4	NA	NA	TRBJ1-2	CASSLGRQESGYTF	TGTGCCAGCAGTTTGGGCCGACAGGAGAGCGGCTACACCTTC
12	TRBV15	NA	once	TRBJ1-2	CATSRAEAGYTF	TGTGCCACCAGCAGAGCGGAGGCTGGCTACACCTTC
11	TRBV20-1	NA	once	TRBJ1-2	CSCGGNYGYTF	TGCAGTTGTGGGGGGAACTATGGCTACACCTTC
13	TRBV2	NA	NA	TRBJ1-6	CASSFYGASPLHF	TGTGCCAGCAGTTTTTATGGGGCTTCACCCCTCCACTTT
15	TRBV2	NA	NA	TRBJ1-2	CASSEIPGEGYGYTF	TGTGCCAGCAGTGAAATCCCAGGGGAAGGCTATGGCTACACCTTC
14	TRBV12-3/TRBV12-4	NA	NA	TRBJ1-1	CASSFSGRDTEAFF	TGTGCCAGCAGTTTTTCGGGGCGCGACACTGAAGCTTTCTTT
13	TRBV12-3/TRBV12-4	NA	NA	TRBJ1-1	CASLRQGGTEAFF	TGTGCCAGCCTCCGGCAGGGAGGGACTGAAGCTTTCTTT
13	TRBV12-3/TRBV12-4	NA	NA	TRBJ1-2	CASSPEGTSGYTF	TGTGCCAGCAGCCCGGAAGGGACCTCGGGCTACACCTTC
13	TRBV12-3/TRBV12-4	NA	NA	TRBJ1-4	CASSSRGSEKLFF	TGTGCCAGCAGTTCCCGGGGATCTGAAAAACTGTTTTTT
13	TRBV29-1	NA	NA	TRBJ2-2	CSVPGRPTGELFF	TGCAGCGTTCCTGGGCGGCCCACCGGGGAGCTGTTTTTT
13	TRBV20-1	NA	NA	TRBJ1-2	CSARDPADYGYTF	TGCAGTGCTAGAGACCCAGCAGACTATGGCTACACCTTC